The entry below describes one T cell receptor beta chain. Its cognate antigen is unknown. TCR alpha and beta CDR3 regions were amplified from RNA using iRepertoire nested multiplex PCR. Input was roughly 95-450 ng of tissue mRNA or PBMC total RNA. One entry per CDR3 protein, called by TCRdb with MiXCR from the multiplex PCR reads. Here the sample spans more than 300,000 distinct CDR3 sequences, 41% being singletons. Per the germline V gene, CDR1 is DFQATT and CDR2 is SNEGSKA (reference sequence). The CDR3 consists of 14 residues. The germline V and J ends were trimmed by 3 bases and 2 bases, with 13 bases remaining between them. The data derive from a study of glioma-infiltrating T cells. Study-wide background: Before surgery, glioma patients received dexamethasone for at most six days. Target coverage was about 4.5- to 11-fold for about a million blood T cells.

Study results and caveats: Non-neoplastic patients had below-expected tissue-blood divergence, while all gliomas exceeded expectation.

This receptor was taken from a human donor with low-grade glioma or glioblastoma, undergoing nonglioma brain surgery, or in good health (not recorded which). Sequences were obtained from glioma tissue, nonneoplastic brain tissue, or PBMCs (not recorded which). The V and J genes are TRBV20-1 and TRBJ1-2; D unclear. The CDR3 protein is CSARTDKANYGYTF. CDR3 DNA sequence: TGCAGTGCTAGGACCGACAAGGCGAACTATGGCTACACCTTC.